This entry is about one T cell receptor (beta chain). The sample belongs to a study of T cell changes during pregnancy in multiple sclerosis. This CDR3 comprises 16 residues. V was pared by 5 bases and J by 6 bases, with 10 bases of the junction left unmatched. CDR1 and CDR2 from the germline V gene are SGDLS and YYNGEE. Measured with immunoSEQ multiplex PCR; TCRdb has only the in-frame clones, and not every one. Here the sample spans tens of thousands of clones, approximately 85% being singletons. The sample was peripheral blood, taken in the first trimester of pregnancy. This TCR was recovered from a female donor with multiple sclerosis, enrolled in a pregnancy study. The rearrangement uses TRBV9 and TRBJ2-1; 11 bases are a match to TRBD2. The CDR3 spells CASRLLLAGDPNEQFF. As DNA, the CDR3 is TGTGCCAGCAGGTTGCTACTAGCGGGAGATCCCAATGAGCAGTTCTTC.